This is a list of T cell receptor beta chains from one sample in a study of beta chain features in type 1 diabetes. TCRdb keeps only in-frame clones here, not all; method: immunoSEQ multiplex PCR. The sample lists approximately 44,000 clones; approximately 68% were seen once. The sequenced sample consisted of Tregs from blood. The receptors come from a woman younger than 30 with type 1 diabetes. Each CDR3 is given with its conserved first and last residue. D genes are given only for firm matches. Clone sizes are given selectively: once, few, many, or a class where the clone is expanded.

clone size,D gene,J gene,V gene,CDR3 protein,CDR3 DNA
NA,NA,TRBJ2-4,TRBV6-1,CASTFRGIQYF,TGTGCCAGCACCTTCCGGGGGATTCAGTACTTC
NA,NA,TRBJ1-2,TRBV4-3,CASSQDLLGRRGYTF,TGCGCCAGCAGCCAAGATCTTTTAGGGAGGAGGGGCTACACCTTC
few,TRBD2,TRBJ2-1,TRBV10-3,CAISDSVLAYNEQFF,TGTGCCATCAGTGATTCGGTACTAGCGTACAATGAGCAGTTCTTC
NA,TRBD1,TRBJ1-4,TRBV10-3,CAISDPTGTGEEKLFF,TGTGCCATCAGTGACCCTACCGGGACAGGGGAGGAAAAACTGTTTTTT
few,NA,TRBJ2-3,TRBV7-2,CASTLDRTDTQYF,TGTGCCAGCACCCTAGACCGCACAGATACGCAGTATTTT
NA,NA,TRBJ2-7,TRBV29-1,CSARAGFAYEQYF,TGCAGCGCCCGAGCAGGGTTCGCCTACGAGCAGTACTTC
once,NA,TRBJ1-5,TRBV10-2,CASSVLSNQPQHF,TGCGCCAGCAGTGTCCTAAGCAATCAGCCCCAGCATTTT
NA,NA,TRBJ2-3,TRBV18,CASSRADTQYF,TGTGCCAGCTCACGCGCGGATACGCAGTATTTT
NA,NA,TRBJ1-1,TRBV14,CASSQWTLPEAFF,TGTGCCAGCAGCCAATGGACACTCCCCGAAGCTTTCTTT
NA,TRBD1,TRBJ2-7,TRBV6-5,CASSYTGTGLGYEQYF,TGTGCCAGCAGTTACACAGGGACAGGGCTTGGCTACGAGCAGTACTTC
once,NA,TRBJ2-4,TRBV5-1,CASSSLWGLEDKNIQYF,TGCGCCAGCAGCTCCCTTTGGGGACTCGAGGACAAAAACATTCAGTACTTC